What follows is one T cell receptor beta chain and its context. Libraries were prepared by immunoSEQ multiplex PCR; TCRdb keeps only in-frame clonotypes and omits some of them. The sample lists approximately 470,000 clones; 70% to 90% were seen once. The sample is drawn from a study of blood T cell repertoires in COVID-19. Germline V gives CDR1 MNHNY, CDR2 SVGAGI (reference sequence). The CDR3 has 14 amino acids. The ends were cut back, 5 bases at V and 3 bases at J, with 13 bases in the middle. The sequenced material came from peripheral blood. The V call is TRBV6-6, the J call TRBJ2-5; no clear D gene. This receptor was taken from a human donor in a cohort sampled during active COVID-19. The CDR3 DNA reads as TGTGCCAGCAGTAAAGGAACAGCAAAAGAGACCCAGTACTTC. Protein product: CASSKGTAKETQYF.